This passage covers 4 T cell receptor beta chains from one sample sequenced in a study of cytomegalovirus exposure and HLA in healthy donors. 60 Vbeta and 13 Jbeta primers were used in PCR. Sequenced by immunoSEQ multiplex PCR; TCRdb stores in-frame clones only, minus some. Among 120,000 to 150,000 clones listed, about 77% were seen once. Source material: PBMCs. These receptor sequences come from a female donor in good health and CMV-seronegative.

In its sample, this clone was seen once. The CDR3 DNA sequence: TGCAGCGTTGAAGTGATGGGGGGGAATGGGGAGCAGTACTTC. It encodes CSVEVMGGNGEQYF. This rearrangement joins TRBV29-1 to TRBJ2-7; 7 bases map to TRBD2. J was trimmed by 7 bases and V by 1 base; bases with no gene match: 10. Per the germline V gene, CDR1 is SQVTM and CDR2 is ANQGSEA. This CDR3 is 14 amino acids long.

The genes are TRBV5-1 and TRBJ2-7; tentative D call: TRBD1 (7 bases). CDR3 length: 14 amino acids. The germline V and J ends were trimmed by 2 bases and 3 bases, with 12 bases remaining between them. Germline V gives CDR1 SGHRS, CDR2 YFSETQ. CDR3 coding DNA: TGCGCCAGCAGCTTCGGGGGACAGATCTACGAGCAGTACTTC. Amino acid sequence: CASSFGGQIYEQYF.

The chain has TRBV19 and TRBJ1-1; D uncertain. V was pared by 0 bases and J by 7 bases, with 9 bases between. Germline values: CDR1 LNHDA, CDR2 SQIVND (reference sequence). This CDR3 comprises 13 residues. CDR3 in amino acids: CASSIDPRLEAFF. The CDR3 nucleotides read TGTGCCAGTAGTATAGATCCGAGACTTGAAGCTTTCTTT.

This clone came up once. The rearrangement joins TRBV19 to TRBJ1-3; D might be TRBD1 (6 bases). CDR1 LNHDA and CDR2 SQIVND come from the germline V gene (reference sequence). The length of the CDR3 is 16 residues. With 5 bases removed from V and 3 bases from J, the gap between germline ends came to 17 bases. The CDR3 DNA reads TGTGCCAGTAGTCCGGGACAATTTCAGCTTGGAAACACCATATATTTT. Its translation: CASSPGQFQLGNTIYF.